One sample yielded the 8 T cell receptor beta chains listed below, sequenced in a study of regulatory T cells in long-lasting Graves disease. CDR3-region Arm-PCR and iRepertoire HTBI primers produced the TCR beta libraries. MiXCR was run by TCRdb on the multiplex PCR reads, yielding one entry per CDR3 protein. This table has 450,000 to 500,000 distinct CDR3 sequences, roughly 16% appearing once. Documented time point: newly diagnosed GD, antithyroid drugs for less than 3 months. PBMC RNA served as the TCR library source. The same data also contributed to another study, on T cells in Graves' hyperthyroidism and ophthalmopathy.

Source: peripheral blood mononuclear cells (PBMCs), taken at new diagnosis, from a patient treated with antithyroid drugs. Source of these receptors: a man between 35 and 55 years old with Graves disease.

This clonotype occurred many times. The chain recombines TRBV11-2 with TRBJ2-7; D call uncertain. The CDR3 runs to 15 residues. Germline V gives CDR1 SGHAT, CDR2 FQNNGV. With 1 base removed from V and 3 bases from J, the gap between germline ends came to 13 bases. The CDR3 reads CASSLVSRSLYEQYF. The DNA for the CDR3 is TGTGCCAGCAGCTTAGTTTCGCGCAGCCTCTACGAGCAGTACTTC.

This chain's CDR3 is CASSIGQGYPDTQYF. DNA for the CDR3: TGTGCCAGTAGTATAGGGCAGGGCTATCCAGATACGCAGTATTTT. This sequence joins TRBV19 and TRBJ2-3; tentative D call: TRBD1 (5 bases). V dropped 1 base and J dropped 4 bases, with 12 bases sitting between them. Germline CDR1 reads LNHDA; CDR2 reads SQIVND (reference sequence). The CDR3 sequence is 15 residues long.

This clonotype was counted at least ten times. This CDR3 is CASSGTSGRASDTQYF. CDR3 in DNA: TGTGCCAGCAGTGGGACTAGCGGGAGGGCCTCAGATACGCAGTATTTT. The chain combines TRBV12-3 or TRBV12-4 with TRBJ2-3, with 16 bases fitting TRBD2. The CDR3 is 16 residues long. V dropped 5 bases and J dropped 4; count of bases not matched to a gene: 3.

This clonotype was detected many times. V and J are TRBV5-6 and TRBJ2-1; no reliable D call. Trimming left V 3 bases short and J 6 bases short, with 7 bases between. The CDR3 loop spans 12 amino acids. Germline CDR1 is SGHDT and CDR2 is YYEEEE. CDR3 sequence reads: CASSSFGNEQFF. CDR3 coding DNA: TGTGCCAGCAGCTCGTTTGGCAATGAGCAGTTCTTC. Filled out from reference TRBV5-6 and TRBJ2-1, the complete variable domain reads DAGVTQSPTHLIKTRGQQVTLRCSPKSGHDTVSWYQQALGQGPQFIFQYYEEEERQRGNFPDRFSGHQFPNYSSELNVNALLLGDSALYLCASSSFGNEQFFGPGTRLTVL.

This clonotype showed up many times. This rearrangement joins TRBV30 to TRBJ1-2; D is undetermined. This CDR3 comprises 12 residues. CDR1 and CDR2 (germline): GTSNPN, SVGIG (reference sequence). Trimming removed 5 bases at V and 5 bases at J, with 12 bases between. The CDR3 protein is CAWGRSLYGYTF. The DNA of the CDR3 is TGTGCCTGGGGCAGGTCGTTATATGGCTACACCTTC.

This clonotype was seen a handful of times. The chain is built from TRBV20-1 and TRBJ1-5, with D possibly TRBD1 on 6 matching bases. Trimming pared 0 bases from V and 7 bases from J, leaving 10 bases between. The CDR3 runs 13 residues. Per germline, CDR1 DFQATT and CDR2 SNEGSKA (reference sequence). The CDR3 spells CSAREQGPQPQHF. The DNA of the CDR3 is TGCAGTGCTAGAGAACAGGGTCCACAGCCCCAGCATTTT.

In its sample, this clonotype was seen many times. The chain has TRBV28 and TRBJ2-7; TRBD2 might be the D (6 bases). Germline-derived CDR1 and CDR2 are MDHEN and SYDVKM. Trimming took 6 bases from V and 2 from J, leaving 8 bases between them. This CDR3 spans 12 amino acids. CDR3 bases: TGTGCCAGCAGCGGGAGACCCTACGAGCAGTACTTC. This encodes CASSGRPYEQYF.

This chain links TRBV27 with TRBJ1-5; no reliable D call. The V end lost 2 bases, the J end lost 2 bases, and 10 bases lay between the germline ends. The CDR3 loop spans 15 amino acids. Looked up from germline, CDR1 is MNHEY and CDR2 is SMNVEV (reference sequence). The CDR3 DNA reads TGTGCCAGCAGTTTAACGGTATGGGGCAATCAGCCCCAGCATTTT. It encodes CASSLTVWGNQPQHF.